This TCR beta chain derives from a study of blood T cell repertoires in COVID-19. Across the whole study: T cells, B-cell-depleted T cells, or PBMCs supplied cDNA or gDNA.

CDR1 is SGHAT, CDR2 FQNNGV, per germline. The CDR3 is 16 amino acids. The V segment lost 7 bases and the J segment 5 bases; nucleotides outside the gene matches: 13. Authors' processing steps: Researchers report that nucleated cell counts were estimated from reference gene primer amplification. The assay was immunoSEQ multiplex PCR, and TCRdb's table has in-frame clones only and misses some. V, J and clone size derive from that table, while D and trimming were established from the DNA sequence. Among about 130,000 clones listed, around 70% were seen once. The source of this sequence is a man aged 60 to 69 with acute or convalescent COVID-19. This sequence joins TRBV11-2 and TRBJ1-1; 10 bases agree with TRBD1. The specimen sequenced was peripheral blood. The CDR3 reads CASTPDRGRVGTEAFF. The CDR3 DNA is TGTGCCAGCACTCCGGACAGGGGGAGGGTAGGAACTGAAGCTTTCTTT.